This T cell receptor (beta chain) was identified during a study of radiation and T cells in renal cell carcinoma. Findings of the study overall: From baseline, blood top tumor clonotypes peaked at 2 weeks post-radiation.

Here immunoSEQ multiplex PCR was the method, and the copy in TCRdb shows in-frame clones only, minus some. The sample has 150,000 or so clones, 88% seen once. Time point given: baseline pretreatment blood. Treatment described: 15 Gy SBRT to primary tumor, nephrectomy 4 weeks later. Clear cell pathology was present in this patient's renal cell carcinoma. Germline V gene lookup returns CDR1 SGHTA and CDR2 FQGNSA. CDR3 size: 16 residues. With 1 base clipped from V and 6 bases from J, the junction kept 8 bases outside the gene matches. On this clone itself: Its cognate antigen is unknown.

The J gene is TRBJ2-7, the V gene TRBV7-2, with 11 bases fitting TRBD1. The receptor was isolated from a woman aged 70-85 years with renal cell carcinoma. Source: blood, taken from a patient whose treatment included radiotherapy and nephrectomy. In nucleotides, the CDR3 is TGTGCCAGCAGCTTAGACTCCGGGACAGGGGGGGGCGAGCAGTACTTC. It encodes CASSLDSGTGGGEQYF.